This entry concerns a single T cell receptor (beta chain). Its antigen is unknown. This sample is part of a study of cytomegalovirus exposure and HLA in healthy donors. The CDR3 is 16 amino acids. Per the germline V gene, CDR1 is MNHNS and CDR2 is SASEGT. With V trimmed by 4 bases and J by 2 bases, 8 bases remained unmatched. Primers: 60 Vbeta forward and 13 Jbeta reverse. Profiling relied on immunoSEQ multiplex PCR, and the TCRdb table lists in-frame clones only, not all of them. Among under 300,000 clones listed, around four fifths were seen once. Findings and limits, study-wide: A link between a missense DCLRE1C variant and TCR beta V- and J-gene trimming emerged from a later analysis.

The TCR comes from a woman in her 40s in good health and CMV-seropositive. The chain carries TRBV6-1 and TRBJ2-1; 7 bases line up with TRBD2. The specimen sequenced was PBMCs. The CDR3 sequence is CASSAPSGWTYNEQFF. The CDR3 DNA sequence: TGTGCCAGCAGTGCGCCTAGCGGATGGACCTACAATGAGCAGTTCTTC.